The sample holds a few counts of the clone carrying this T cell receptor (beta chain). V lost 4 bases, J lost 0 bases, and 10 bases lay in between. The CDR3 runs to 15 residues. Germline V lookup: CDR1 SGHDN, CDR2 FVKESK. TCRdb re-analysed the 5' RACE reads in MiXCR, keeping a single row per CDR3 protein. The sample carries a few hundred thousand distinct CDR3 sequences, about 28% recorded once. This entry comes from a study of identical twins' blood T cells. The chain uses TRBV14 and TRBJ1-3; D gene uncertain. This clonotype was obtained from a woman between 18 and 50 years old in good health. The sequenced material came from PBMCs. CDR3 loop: CASSPQVISGNTIYF. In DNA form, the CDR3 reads TGTGCCAGCAGCCCCCAGGTGATCTCTGGAAACACCATATATTTT.